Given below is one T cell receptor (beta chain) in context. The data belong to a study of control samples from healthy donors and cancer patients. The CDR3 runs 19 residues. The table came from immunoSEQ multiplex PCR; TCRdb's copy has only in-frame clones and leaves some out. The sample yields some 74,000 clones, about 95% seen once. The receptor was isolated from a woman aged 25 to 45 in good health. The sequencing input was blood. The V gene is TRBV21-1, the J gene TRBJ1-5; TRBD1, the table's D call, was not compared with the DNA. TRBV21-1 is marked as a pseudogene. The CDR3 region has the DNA TGTGCCAGCAGCACCCAGACCGTAGGGGAAGGATATAGCAATCAGCCCCAGCATTTT. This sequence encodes CASSTQTVGEGYSNQPQHF.